This paragraph covers one T cell receptor (beta chain) sequence. This sample stems from a study of blood T cell repertoires in COVID-19. Recruits, aged roughly 18 to 95 years, lived in 25 or so US areas. Among Cohort 3 donors, those recovered had two negative PCRs, clearance, or symptom resolution. Germline V gives CDR1 LGHNA, CDR2 YSLEER. The CDR3 runs to 18 residues. V was cut by 5 bases and J by 0 bases, with 21 bases left in between. TCRdb keeps only in-frame clones here, not all; method: immunoSEQ multiplex PCR. The table records about 320,000 clones, about 85% of them present only once. This clonotype was obtained from a woman between 25 and 40 years old who had recovered from COVID-19. Sequencing was performed on PBMCs or T cells enriched from blood (not recorded which). The chain joins TRBV4-3 to TRBJ2-3; D is possibly TRBD1 (5 bases). The CDR3 sequence: CASSERVAGRTSTDTQYF. CDR3 coding DNA: TGCGCCAGCAGCGAAAGGGTTGCCGGACGGACAAGCACAGATACGCAGTATTTT.